Presented here are 31 T cell receptor beta chains from one specimen sequenced in a study of shared clonotypes between healthy human individuals. Clones were sequenced by immunoSEQ multiplex PCR, and TCRdb holds only the in-frame ones, with some missing. The table shows fewer than 1.6 million clones, with just under 99% occurring only once. The sequencing input was naive CD4+ T cells sorted from blood. Subset indicated: CD45RA+ positively selected. The receptors here all came from a man in his thirties or forties in good health.

This rearrangement joins TRBV5-1 to TRBJ1-4; no firm D call. This CDR3 spans 13 amino acids. Trimming pared 2 bases from V and 7 bases from J, leaving 9 bases between. From germline, CDR1 is SGHRS and CDR2 YFSETQ. CDR3 in amino acids: CASSFLKSEKLFF. CDR3 nucleotides: TGCGCCAGCAGCTTCTTGAAGAGTGAAAAACTGTTTTTT.

The chain is built from TRBV6-5 and TRBJ1-1; D uncertain. V lost 1 base and J 0 bases, leaving 9 bases between the germline ends. This CDR3 is 15 amino acids long. CDR1 and CDR2 from the germline V gene are MNHEY and SVGAGI. The CDR3 sequence is CASSYFPGLNTEAFF. CDR3 nucleotide sequence: TGTGCCAGCAGTTACTTTCCGGGTTTGAACACTGAAGCTTTCTTT.

This chain links TRBV19 with TRBJ2-7; D is possibly TRBD2 (6 bases). V lost 2 bases, J lost 3 bases, and 14 bases lay in between. CDR1 LNHDA and CDR2 SQIVND come from the germline V gene (reference sequence). This CDR3 is built from 15 residues. The CDR3 reads CASSITAGTNYEQYF. Here the CDR3 DNA reads TGTGCCAGTAGTATAACGGCGGGAACCAACTACGAGCAGTACTTC.

The chain is built from TRBV28 and TRBJ1-1; the D gene is possibly TRBD1 (5 bases). Germline V CDR1 and CDR2: MDHEN, SYDVKM. This CDR3 comprises 16 residues. V shed 7 bases and J shed 3 bases, with 21 bases lying between them. DNA of the CDR3: TGTGCCAGCATCTTCTTCCTTGGGGCTCATCACACTGAAGCTTTCTTT. It is translated as CASIFFLGAHHTEAFF.

This chain uses TRBV7-8 with TRBJ2-2, with D possibly being TRBD1 (6 bases). Germline loops: CDR1 SGHVS, CDR2 FQNEAQ. The CDR3 is made up of 17 amino acids. Trimming stripped 8 bases from V and 8 bases from J, with 27 bases between. CDR3 coding DNA: TGTGCCAGCCACAAAAGGGACGCCGGGACATATTTTGGGGAGCTGTTTTTT. Its translation: CASHKRDAGTYFGELFF.

The genes are TRBV4-1 and TRBJ2-1, with 8 bases identical to TRBD1. The CDR3 runs to 15 residues. V was clipped by 0 bases and J by 6 bases; unmatched bases: 4. Germline CDR1 MGHRA, CDR2 YSYEKL. DNA of the CDR3: TGCGCCAGCAGCCAAGAAATCACAGGGGGCAATGAGCAGTTCTTC. Protein product: CASSQEITGGNEQFF.

As DNA, the CDR3 is TGCGCCAGCAGCTTGAGGAGCAGGGCGAAACGGGTCCAAGAGACCCAGTACTTC. Translating gives CASSLRSRAKRVQETQYF. The rearrangement links TRBV5-1 to TRBJ2-5, with D possibly TRBD1 on 5 matching bases. Trimming left V 1 base short and J 1 base short, with 20 bases between. The CDR3 totals 18 residues. Germline CDR1 SGHRS, CDR2 YFSETQ.

The gene calls are TRBV11-2 and TRBJ2-7; TRBD2 matches 8 bases. V shed 4 bases, J shed 0 bases, and the junction held 14 bases outside the gene matches. Per the germline V gene, CDR1 is SGHAT and CDR2 is FQNNGV. This CDR3 region has 18 residues. The CDR3 DNA is TGTGCCAGCAGCTCCCGGCCCAAGAGCGGGAGAAGCTCCTACGAGCAGTACTTC. Encoded protein: CASSSRPKSGRSSYEQYF.

This rearrangement joins TRBV18 to TRBJ2-7; 14 bases fit TRBD2. In germline, CDR1 is KGHSH, CDR2 LQKENI. V shed 4 bases and J 0 bases; nucleotides not matched to a gene: 23. This CDR3 region has 23 residues. The CDR3 DNA sequence: TGTGCCAGCTCACGGGGACAGGCCATCTTAGGGACTAGCGGGAGAGGGGGCTCCTACGAGCAGTACTTC. It translates to CASSRGQAILGTSGRGGSYEQYF.

V and J are TRBV7-9 and TRBJ2-1, with D perhaps TRBD2 (6 bases). V was cut by 5 bases and J by 5 bases, with 16 bases left in between. Germline V gives CDR1 SEHNR, CDR2 FQNEAQ (reference sequence). This CDR3 contains 15 residues. CDR3 sequence (DNA): TGTGCCAGCAGCCTCCTCCTCGGGACTCACAATGAGCAGTTCTTC. This translates into CASSLLLGTHNEQFF.

The chain carries TRBV7-6 and TRBJ2-3; 13 positions agree with TRBD2. V lost 5 bases, J lost 4 bases, and 0 bases stayed unmatched. The CDR3 is 14 residues long. CDR1 and CDR2 from the germline V gene are SGHVS and FNYEAQ. CDR3 amino acids: CASSGLAGADTQYF. In DNA form, the CDR3 reads TGTGCCAGCAGCGGACTAGCGGGAGCAGATACGCAGTATTTT.

The CDR3 protein is CAGGAGVLSNQPQHF. CDR3 in DNA: TGTGCCGGGGGGGCAGGGGTCCTTAGCAATCAGCCCCAGCATTTT. The chain uses TRBV5-8 and TRBJ1-5, with D possibly matching TRBD1 (6 bases). Trimming removed 10 bases at V and 0 bases at J, with 17 bases between. The CDR3 is made up of 15 amino acids. Germline loops: CDR1 SGHTS, CDR2 YDEGEE.

The chain couples TRBV19 to TRBJ1-1; TRBD1 matches at 9 bases. Germline V gene data show CDR1 as LNHDA and CDR2 as SQIVND (reference sequence). This CDR3 is 14 amino acids long. V was pared by 3 bases and J by 4 bases, with 3 bases of the junction left unmatched. The CDR3 nucleotides read TGTGCCAGTAGTATCACAGGGGGCTTCACTGAAGCTTTCTTT. Its protein is CASSITGGFTEAFF. The whole variable domain, remainder taken from reference TRBV19 and TRBJ1-1, is DGGITQSPKYLFRKEGQNVTLSCEQNLNHDAMYWYRQDPGQGLRLIYYSQIVNDFQKGDIAEGYSVSREKKESFPLTVTSAQKNPTAFYLCASSITGGFTEAFFGQGTRLTVV.

This sequence joins TRBV9 and TRBJ2-2; D gene uncertain. Trimming left V 6 bases short and J 3 bases short, with 9 bases between. Germline CDR1 SGDLS, CDR2 YYNGEE. This CDR3 contains 13 residues. Here the CDR3 DNA reads TGTGCCAGCAACCTCGGTGACACCGGGGAGCTGTTTTTT. Its translation: CASNLGDTGELFF.

The chain carries TRBV20-1 and TRBJ1-1, with D unresolved. Trimming removed 1 base at V and 7 bases at J, with 7 bases between. This CDR3 spans 11 amino acids. Germline CDR1 reads DFQATT; CDR2 reads SNEGSKA (reference sequence). For the CDR3, the DNA is TGCAGTGCTAGAGGGATTGGTGAAGCTTTCTTT. It translates to CSARGIGEAFF.

The gene calls are TRBV6-5 and TRBJ2-5; TRBD2 is a possible D gene (6 bases). Germline values: CDR1 MNHEY, CDR2 SVGAGI. Between the trimmed V and J ends, which lost 0 bases and 5 bases, there was a span of 16 bases. CDR3 length: 16 amino acids. CDR3 coding DNA: TGTGCCAGCAGTTACTCGACGGGACTCGGGCCTGAGACCCAGTACTTC. It specifies CASSYSTGLGPETQYF.

This chain links TRBV14 with TRBJ2-5, with D hard to call. This CDR3 has 13 residues. The germline CDR1 and CDR2 sequences are SGHDN and FVKESK. The germline V and J ends were trimmed by 4 bases and 4 bases, with 10 bases remaining between them. The CDR3 nucleotides read TGTGCCAGCAGCCTGAAACGGAGAGAGACCCAGTACTTC. It specifies CASSLKRRETQYF.

The chain joins TRBV7-2 to TRBJ1-3, with D possibly TRBD1 on 6 matching bases. The germline gives CDR1 SGHTA, CDR2 FQGNSA. The CDR3 covers 16 residues. The germline V and J ends were trimmed by 1 base and 4 bases, with 14 bases remaining between them. As DNA, the CDR3 is TGTGCCAGCAGCTTAGTGGGGGCCGGTCGAGGAAACACCATATATTTT. It yields the protein CASSLVGAGRGNTIYF.

This chain joins TRBV5-5 and TRBJ2-1; TRBD1 matches 9 bases. V trimming: 4 bases; J trimming: 5 bases; junction bases outside the gene matches: 10. Germline V gene sequence: CDR1 SGHKS, CDR2 YYEKEE (reference sequence). This CDR3 comprises 16 residues. The CDR3 DNA follows: TGTGCCAGCAGCACCTACAGGGGGCAATTCAACAATGAGCAGTTCTTC. It encodes CASSTYRGQFNNEQFF.

This clone was observed a single time. The chain employs TRBV5-1 and TRBJ2-1; D tentatively reads TRBD1 or TRBD2 (5 bases each). Trimming removed 6 bases at V and 6 bases at J, with 16 bases between. Germline CDR1 SGHRS, CDR2 YFSETQ. The CDR3 extends over 14 amino acids. CDR3: CASTSSPGTNEQFF. DNA for the CDR3: TGCGCCAGCACCTCTTCACCCGGGACCAATGAGCAGTTCTTC. The variable domain in full, completed from reference TRBV5-1 and TRBJ2-1, reads KAGVTQTPRYLIKTRGQQVTLSCSPISGHRSVSWYQQTPGQGLQFLFEYFSETQRNKGNFPGRFSGRQFSNSRSEMNVSTLELGDSALYLCASTSSPGTNEQFFGPGTRLTVL.

This rearrangement joins TRBV7-9 to TRBJ2-7, with 8 bases identical to TRBD1. In germline, CDR1 is SEHNR, CDR2 FQNEAQ (reference sequence). CDR3 length: 13 residues. Trimming removed 1 base from V and 12 bases from J; junction bases left unmatched: 8. The DNA of the CDR3 is TGTGCCAGCAGCTTAGGGCTCACAGGGGGTACGTACTTC. Translation: CASSLGLTGGTYF.

This clone was seen only a few times. The CDR3 region has the DNA TGTGCCCCTGCTCACGGGCGACTTCCCCTAAATCAGCCCCAGCATTTT. Amino acids: CAPAHGRLPLNQPQHF. The V and J genes are TRBV19 and TRBJ1-5; D gene ambiguous. Trimming removed 11 bases at V and 4 bases at J, with 24 bases between. Germline loops: CDR1 LNHDA, CDR2 SQIVND (reference sequence). The CDR3 runs 16 residues.

V usage is TRBV2 and J usage is TRBJ1-1; maybe TRBD1 (6 bases). The germline V and J ends were trimmed by 3 bases and 4 bases, with 12 bases remaining between them. The CDR3 consists of 14 residues. The germline V gene has CDR1 SNHLY and CDR2 FYNNEI. CDR3 amino acids: CASSDQGSGTEAFF. In nucleotides, the CDR3 is TGTGCCAGCAGTGACCAGGGGTCAGGCACTGAAGCTTTCTTT.

This clone was observed a single time. The V gene is TRBV10-3, the J gene TRBJ1-5; D unclear. The CDR3 sequence is 12 residues long. The V gene's germline CDR1 is ENHRY and CDR2 SYGVKD. V gave up 2 bases and J gave up 9 bases, with 8 bases separating them. The CDR3 sequence is CAISEVPGPQHF. The CDR3 DNA sequence: TGTGCCATCAGTGAGGTCCCAGGGCCCCAGCATTTT.

The V gene is TRBV5-1, the J gene TRBJ1-2, with 7 nucleotides matching TRBD1. The V and J ends lost 0 bases and 0 bases, in that order; junction bases with no gene match: 11. Germline CDR1 and CDR2: SGHRS and YFSETQ. This CDR3 comprises 18 residues. In DNA, the CDR3 is TGCGCCAGCAGCTTGGGATTGGTCCAGGGGGAGGCTAACTATGGCTACACCTTC. Encoded protein: CASSLGLVQGEANYGYTF.

The V gene is TRBV7-2, the J gene TRBJ2-2; the D is unclear. The CDR3 consists of 13 residues. CDR1 is SGHTA and CDR2 is FQGNSA in the germline V gene. The V and J ends lost 6 bases and 7 bases respectively, with 12 bases between them. CDR3 in DNA: TGTGCCAGCAGGCCTAACACGGGCGGGGAGCTGTTTTTT. Translated: CASRPNTGGELFF.

The chain employs TRBV28 and TRBJ2-7, with D uncertain. Germline assignment: CDR1 MDHEN and CDR2 SYDVKM. This CDR3 has 14 residues. V was clipped by 5 bases and J by 7 bases, with 18 bases between them. CDR3 nucleotide sequence: TGTGCCAGCAGTCCCTCACCGTCCCAGGATGAGCAGTACTTC. Its protein product is CASSPSPSQDEQYF.

The rearrangement links TRBV7-2 to TRBJ2-7; 8 bases fit TRBD1. The CDR3 has 15 amino acids. Germline V gene sequence: CDR1 SGHTA, CDR2 FQGNSA. The ends lost 5 bases at V and 1 base at J; junction bases unmatched: 7. Here the CDR3 DNA reads TGTGCCAGCAGCCAAGATTGGGACAGGTCCTACGAGCAGTACTTC. Protein: CASSQDWDRSYEQYF. The full variable domain, rest sourced from reference TRBV7-2 and TRBJ2-7, is GAGVSQSPSNKVTEKGKDVELRCDPISGHTALYWYRQSLGQGLEFLIYFQGNSAPDKSGLPSDRFSAERTGGSVSTLTIQRTQQEDSAVYLCASSQDWDRSYEQYFGPGTRLTVT.

CDR3 DNA sequence: TGTGCCAGCAGAAGCGGGAGTAATTCAGATACGCAGTATTTT. Its protein product is CASRSGSNSDTQYF. V gene TRBV2 combines with J gene TRBJ2-3; 8 bases align to TRBD2. CDR3 length: 14 amino acids. The junction had 6 bases not matched to a gene; V was cut back by 6 bases and J by 4 bases. Germline CDR1 reads SNHLY; CDR2 reads FYNNEI.

V is TRBV28 and J is TRBJ2-3, with 8 bases fitting TRBD2. Germline CDR1 reads MDHEN; CDR2 reads SYDVKM. CDR3 length equals 15 residues. V lost 7 bases, J lost 3 bases, and 9 bases stayed unmatched. The CDR3 loop reads CASTASGSFTDTQYF. For the CDR3, the DNA is TGTGCCAGCACCGCGAGCGGGAGTTTTACAGATACGCAGTATTTT.

This clone was seen a single time. The genes are TRBV11-1 and TRBJ2-7; TRBD1 aligns across 8 bases. V shed 2 bases and J 5 bases; nucleotides not matched to a gene: 11. This CDR3 has 16 amino acids. Per the germline V gene, CDR1 is SGHAT and CDR2 is FQDESV (reference sequence). The CDR3 DNA follows: TGTGCCAGCAGCTTATTAATTGGACAGGGAGTCCACGAGCAGTACTTC. This codes for CASSLLIGQGVHEQYF. Drawing the rest from reference TRBV11-1 and TRBJ2-7, the complete variable domain is EAEVAQSPRYKITEKSQAVAFWCDPISGHATLYWYRQILGQGPELLVQFQDESVVDDSQLPKDRFSAERLKGVDSTLKIQPAELGDSAMYLCASSLLIGQGVHEQYFGPGTRLTVT.